A selection of T cell receptor beta chains follows, all from one sample in a study of naive and memory T cell subsets. TCRdb processed the 5' RACE reads anew with MiXCR; each CDR3 protein has one entry. The sample lists 50,000 to 60,000 distinct CDR3 sequences, 6% to 8.5% occurring once. The receptors stem from a female donor in good health. Both conserved end residues are part of each CDR3. A D gene is named only where the DNA matches it firmly. Not every row has a clone size; where given, it reads once, few, many or a size class.

d_gene	abundance	v_gene	len	j_gene	CDR3aa	CDR3nt
TRBD2	many	TRBV20-1	14	TRBJ2-2	CSAWSAGGSGELFF	TGCAGTGCTTGGTCGGCGGGGGGTTCCGGGGAGCTGTTTTTT
TRBD1	-	TRBV5-1	17	TRBJ1-4	CASSPDRGSDANEKLFF	TGCGCCAGCAGCCCTGACAGGGGGTCTGACGCTAATGAAAAACTGTTTTTT
TRBD1	many	TRBV20-1	16	TRBJ2-2	CSARDLGQTRTGELFF	TGCAGTGCTAGAGATCTGGGACAGACACGCACCGGGGAGCTGTTTTTT
-	many	TRBV20-1	15	TRBJ1-6	CSASRDGGRDSPLHF	TGCAGTGCTTCAAGGGACGGGGGTCGGGATTCACCCCTCCACTTT
TRBD1	few	TRBV18	15	TRBJ2-3	CASSPSGQGTDTQYF	TGTGCCAGCTCACCAAGTGGACAGGGGACAGATACGCAGTATTTT
TRBD1	-	TRBV4-2	15	TRBJ2-3	CASSPRGQGSDTQYF	TGTGCCAGCAGCCCTCGCGGACAGGGGTCAGATACGCAGTATTTT
-	many	TRBV25-1	14	TRBJ1-6	CASSESLGGSPLHF	TGTGCCAGCAGTGAATCACTAGGCGGGTCACCCCTCCACTTT
-	-	TRBV27	15	TRBJ2-1	CASSSSGTGDNEQFF	TGTGCCAGCAGTTCCTCCGGGACTGGTGACAATGAGCAGTTCTTC
-	-	TRBV5-1	16	TRBJ1-2	CASSYGTSLPNYGYTF	TGCGCCAGCAGCTACGGGACATCCCTTCCTAACTATGGCTACACCTTC
-	many	TRBV18	14	TRBJ1-4	CASSKALSNEKLFF	TGTGCCAGCTCCAAGGCCCTCTCCAATGAAAAACTGTTTTTT
-	once	TRBV5-4	16	TRBJ2-5	CASSLMVGMDQETQYF	TGTGCCAGCAGCTTGATGGTCGGGATGGACCAAGAGACCCAGTACTTC
TRBD2	-	TRBV5-1	14	TRBJ2-5	CASSLEGLAGGQYF	TGCGCCAGCAGCTTGGAGGGCCTAGCGGGGGGCCAGTACTTC
-	-	TRBV18	15	TRBJ2-3	CASSPRNLFTDTQYF	TGTGCCAGCTCACCAAGGAATTTATTCACAGATACGCAGTATTTT
TRBD1	many	TRBV29-1	13	TRBJ1-1	CSGGTARTTEAFF	TGCAGCGGCGGGACAGCCAGGACCACTGAAGCTTTCTTT
TRBD1	many	TRBV5-1	12	TRBJ2-7	CASSLTGDEQYF	TGCGCCAGCAGCTTAACAGGGGACGAGCAGTACTTC
TRBD1	many	TRBV10-3	15	TRBJ2-7	CAISDLTGAISEQYF	TGTGCCATCAGTGACCTAACAGGGGCCATAAGCGAGCAGTACTTC
-	few	TRBV10-3	13	TRBJ2-1	CAISEQEVGEQFF	TGTGCCATCAGTGAGCAGGAGGTTGGTGAGCAGTTCTTC
-	-	TRBV4-1	12	TRBJ2-1	CASSGPDNEQFF	TGCGCCAGCAGCGGCCCAGACAATGAGCAGTTCTTC
TRBD1	-	TRBV6-2/TRBV6-3	20	TRBJ1-4	CASSSIDRVEEEATNEKLFF	TGTGCCAGCAGTTCTATAGACAGGGTAGAAGAAGAGGCAACTAATGAAAAACTGTTTTTT
-	many	TRBV7-6	11	TRBJ1-1	CASSPIGGAFF	TGTGCCAGCAGCCCTATCGGCGGGGCTTTCTTT
TRBD2	few	TRBV6-5	14	TRBJ2-3	CASTGLAGEDTQYF	TGTGCCAGCACTGGACTAGCGGGGGAAGATACGCAGTATTTT
-	many	TRBV5-1	13	TRBJ2-5	CASSFRDGETQYF	TGCGCCAGCAGCTTCAGGGATGGAGAGACCCAGTACTTC
TRBD1	-	TRBV28	13	TRBJ1-2	CASSLYDRGSYTF	TGTGCCAGCAGTTTATATGACAGGGGCAGCTACACCTTC
-	-	TRBV9	18	TRBJ1-2	CASSVRSPGSLDDRGYTF	TGTGCCAGCAGCGTCCGTAGTCCAGGGAGTTTAGATGACCGTGGCTACACCTTC
-	many	TRBV7-2	13	TRBJ1-5	CASTMNSNQPQHF	TGTGCCAGCACTATGAATAGCAATCAGCCCCAGCATTTT
-	-	TRBV18	14	TRBJ2-1	CASSPNYRVDEQFF	TGTGCCAGCTCACCAAATTACAGGGTCGATGAGCAGTTCTTC
-	many	TRBV28	15	TRBJ1-6	CASSSPTTGNSPLHF	TGTGCCAGCAGTTCCCCGACTACAGGGAATTCACCCCTCCACTTT
TRBD1	many	TRBV12-3/TRBV12-4	14	TRBJ1-6	CASSFRGQGTPLHF	TGTGCCAGCAGTTTCAGGGGACAGGGGACACCCCTCCACTTT
-	many	TRBV6-5	12	TRBJ1-2	CASSTGRGGYTF	TGTGCCAGCAGTACAGGGAGGGGAGGCTACACCTTC
-	many	TRBV12-3/TRBV12-4	15	TRBJ1-6	CASSLGQGWNSPLHF	TGTGCCAGCAGTTTAGGTCAGGGGTGGAATTCACCCCTCCACTTT
-	few	TRBV11-1	15	TRBJ2-2	CASSEDRRETGELFF	TGTGCCAGCAGCGAAGACAGGAGGGAGACCGGGGAGCTGTTTTTT
-	-	TRBV6-1	15	TRBJ1-2	CASSGGGVSVYGYTF	TGTGCCAGCAGTGGGGGGGGGGTCTCAGTCTATGGCTACACCTTC
TRBD1	many	TRBV29-1	13	TRBJ2-7	CSVGQGPAYEQYF	TGCAGCGTGGGACAGGGCCCTGCCTACGAGCAGTACTTC
-	many	TRBV6-2/TRBV6-3	15	TRBJ2-3	CASRHRTWGTDTQYF	TGTGCCAGCAGGCATAGGACTTGGGGCACAGATACGCAGTATTTT
TRBD1	many	TRBV24-1	15	TRBJ2-5	CATSDPRTGGETQYF	TGTGCCACCAGTGACCCTAGGACAGGGGGAGAGACCCAGTACTTC
-	few	TRBV7-2	15	TRBJ1-6	CASSYGDPQGLPLHF	TGTGCCAGCAGCTACGGTGACCCTCAGGGCTTACCCCTCCACTTT
TRBD1	many	TRBV12-3/TRBV12-4	18	TRBJ2-7	CASTPVAWDRGPAYEQYF	TGTGCCAGCACTCCGGTGGCTTGGGACAGGGGACCAGCCTACGAGCAGTACTTC
-	-	TRBV12-3/TRBV12-4	13	TRBJ1-2	CASSLWGSDGDTF	TGTGCCAGCAGTTTATGGGGTAGTGATGGCGACACCTTC
TRBD1	-	TRBV24-1	17	TRBJ1-2	CATSAYSSKTGTYGDTF	TGTGCCACCAGTGCCTATTCGAGTAAGACAGGGACTTATGGCGACACCTTC
-	few	TRBV29-1	12	TRBJ1-2	CSVGERFGGYTF	TGCAGCGTTGGCGAGAGGTTCGGCGGCTACACCTTC
-	many	TRBV28	14	TRBJ2-7	CASSLTPLSLEQYF	TGTGCCAGCAGTTTAACCCCACTAAGCTTGGAGCAGTACTTC